These 9 T cell receptor beta chains share one sample of origin, sequenced in a study of blood T cell repertoires in COVID-19. This table comes from immunoSEQ multiplex PCR, and its TCRdb copy is limited to in-frame clones, with some not included. The sample lists 45,000 to 55,000 clones; roughly 85% were seen once. Sequencing input: peripheral blood. The receptors were gathered from a human donor in a cohort sampled during active COVID-19.

The chain employs TRBV29-1 and TRBJ1-1; the D gene is possibly TRBD1 (6 bases). Germline-derived CDR1 and CDR2 are SQVTM and ANQGSEA. V lost 1 base to trimming and J lost 1 base, with 10 bases between them. The CDR3 sequence is 14 residues long. CDR3 coding DNA: TGCAGCGTTGAAGGGGGGGGACAGAACACTGAAGCTTTCTTT. Translating it yields CSVEGGGQNTEAFF.

The chain couples TRBV3-1 (or the pseudogene TRBV3-2) to TRBJ1-4; 7 nucleotides match TRBD1. The ends lost 6 bases at V and 2 bases at J; junction bases unmatched: 3. Per germline, CDR1 LGHDT and CDR2 YNNKEL (reference sequence). The CDR3 consists of 14 residues. CDR3 protein: CASRDRATNEKLFF. The DNA of the CDR3 is TGTGCCAGCAGAGACAGGGCTACTAATGAAAAACTGTTTTTT.

The chain has TRBV30 and TRBJ1-2, with D tentatively TRBD1 (5 bases). The CDR3 sequence is 13 residues long. The V gene lost 6 bases and the J gene lost 1 base, with 12 bases spanning the gap. Germline CDR1 is GTSNPN and CDR2 is SVGIG (reference sequence). CDR3 region: CACTAGINYGYTF. The CDR3 coding sequence is TGTGCCTGCACAGCAGGGATTAACTATGGCTACACCTTC.

The chain uses TRBV11-3 and TRBJ2-7, with TRBD2 matching 12 bases. CDR1 SGHNT and CDR2 YENEEA come from the germline V gene. The CDR3 has 17 amino acids. After removal of 5 bases from V and 5 bases from J, the junction contained 13 bases not matched to a gene. The CDR3 region is CASSRGLAGGRPHEQYF. The CDR3 nucleotides are TGTGCCAGCAGCCGTGGGCTAGCGGGGGGGAGGCCTCACGAGCAGTACTTC. The variable domain in full, completed from reference TRBV11-3 and TRBJ2-7, reads EAGVVQSPRYKIIEKKQPVAFWCNPISGHNTLYWYLQNLGQGPELLIRYENEEAVDDSQLPKDRFSAERLKGVDSTLKIQPAELGDSAVYLCASSRGLAGGRPHEQYFGPGTRLTVT.

V gene TRBV4-2 combines with J gene TRBJ2-5; 11 bases align to TRBD2. The CDR3 is made up of 17 amino acids. The junction had 9 bases not matched to a gene; V was cut back by 3 bases and J by 3 bases. Germline loops: CDR1 LGHNA, CDR2 YNFKEQ. The CDR3 protein is CASSHDILAGGKETQYF. The CDR3 DNA reads as TGTGCCAGCAGCCACGACATTCTAGCGGGGGGTAAAGAGACCCAGTACTTC.

The chain carries TRBV12-5 and TRBJ1-1; the match to TRBD1 covers 11 bases. Germline assignment: CDR1 LGHNT and CDR2 FRNRAP. V lost 6 bases to trimming and J lost 8 bases; unmatched junction nucleotides: 17. This CDR3 comprises 17 residues. CDR3 DNA sequence: TGTGCTAGTGGCACCACCGGGACAGGGGGGCGAGTAGGGGAAGCTTTCTTT. Residues: CASGTTGTGGRVGEAFF.

The chain joins TRBV19 to TRBJ2-3, with 11 bases identical to TRBD2. CDR3 length: 14 amino acids. Trimming took 6 bases from V and 4 from J; bases not matched to a gene: 3. Germline CDR1 reads LNHDA; CDR2 reads SQIVND (reference sequence). The CDR3 sequence is CASRTSGAPDTQYF. The CDR3 DNA follows: TGTGCCAGTAGGACTAGCGGGGCCCCAGATACGCAGTATTTT.

This chain uses TRBV18 with TRBJ2-6; TRBD2 is a possible D gene (6 bases). CDR3 length: 15 amino acids. In germline, CDR1 is KGHSH, CDR2 LQKENI. V was pared by 6 bases and J by 4 bases, with 13 bases between. The CDR3 bases are TGTGCCAGCTCCCTCCGGGGGTCCGGGGCCAACGTCCTGACTTTC. Translated, it gives CASSLRGSGANVLTF.

This clone has only a few counts. This chain joins TRBV6-2 or TRBV6-3 and TRBJ2-7; possible D gene TRBD1, 5 bases. The CDR3 consists of 16 residues. Trimming shortened V by 4 bases and J by 2 bases, and 18 bases separated the two germline ends. CDR1 MNHEY and CDR2 SVGEGT come from the germline V gene. CDR3 protein: CASSSVGGRVTYEQYF. The CDR3, as DNA: TGTGCCAGCAGTTCGGTCGGCGGCAGGGTAACCTACGAGCAGTACTTC.